These T cell receptor beta chains were read from a single sample in a study of identical twins. TCRdb reprocessed the 5' RACE reads with MiXCR, giving one entry per CDR3 protein. The data contain over 250,000 distinct CDR3 sequences, over 8.5% of them seen just once; the ten biggest clones take up under 7.5%. The same data also went into a second study, on yellow fever vaccine responses in identical twins.

Sequences were obtained from CD8+ T cells sorted from blood. These receptors all stem from a woman aged 18-29 years in good health. Each CDR3 is given with its conserved first and last residue. A D gene is named only where the DNA matches it firmly. Not every row has a clone size; where given, it reads once, few, many or a size class.

V	D	J	size	DNA	CDR3
TRBV12-3/TRBV12-4	NA	TRBJ2-1	many	TGTGCCAGCAGTTTAGGGGGGCCCTTCGATGAGCAGTTCTTC	CASSLGGPFDEQFF
TRBV7-9	NA	TRBJ1-1	few	TGTGCCAGCAACCCAGAAGGGAACACTGAAGCTTTCTTT	CASNPEGNTEAFF
TRBV11-1	TRBD2	TRBJ2-3	few	TGTGCCAGCAGCTCTACCAATCCTAGCGGGAGGGCGATTCATACGCAGTATTTT	CASSSTNPSGRAIHTQYF
TRBV29-1	NA	TRBJ2-7	many	TGCAGCGTTGGAGGGGGATACGAGCAGTACTTC	CSVGGGYEQYF
TRBV5-6	TRBD1	TRBJ2-1	NA	TGTGCCAGCAGTGCCACCGGGACAGCACTTTTCGGTGCCTACAATGAGCAGTTCTTC	CASSATGTALFGAYNEQFF
TRBV4-3	TRBD2	TRBJ2-7	NA	TGCGCCAGCAGCCAAGAGGCGACTAGCGGGAATCCAGAGCAGTACTTC	CASSQEATSGNPEQYF
TRBV29-1	NA	TRBJ1-2	many	TGCAGCGTTGTCACCCCGAGCTTCGGCTACACCTTC	CSVVTPSFGYTF
TRBV7-9	TRBD1	TRBJ2-7	many	TGTGCCAGCAGCGCCTACGGGACAGGGAATACCGAGCAGTACTTC	CASSAYGTGNTEQYF
TRBV6-1	TRBD1	TRBJ2-7	many	TGTGCCAGCAGTCTAAAAGCCGGGACAGGGGACGAGCAGTACTTC	CASSLKAGTGDEQYF
TRBV5-1	TRBD1	TRBJ2-5	many	TGCGCCAGCAGCTCCGGACAGGAAGGGACCCAGTACTTC	CASSSGQEGTQYF
TRBV6-2/TRBV6-3	NA	TRBJ1-5	many	TGTGCCAGCCGATTAGGGGATAGCAATCAGCCCCAGCATTTT	CASRLGDSNQPQHF
TRBV28	NA	TRBJ2-1	many	TGTGCCAGCAGTCTATTAATCGGAGAAAGCTCCTACAATGAGCAGTTCTTC	CASSLLIGESSYNEQFF
TRBV28	NA	TRBJ2-3	few	TGTGCCAGCTCTGGGATAGATTGGGACACAGATACGCAGTATTTT	CASSGIDWDTDTQYF
TRBV6-1	TRBD1	TRBJ2-7	many	TGTGCCAGCAGTGATTGGGACAGGGGTTGGAATGAGCAGTACTTC	CASSDWDRGWNEQYF
TRBV9	NA	TRBJ2-7	few	TGTGCCAGCAGCGTAGAGGGGGGAGCCTCCTACGAGCAGTACTTC	CASSVEGGASYEQYF
TRBV7-9	TRBD1	TRBJ1-6	few	TGTGCCAGCAGCTCCCGGGACAGATTGTTCCTCCACTTT	CASSSRDRLFLHF
TRBV27	NA	TRBJ2-1	few	TGTGCCAGCAGTTTAAACAGGGCCCCCTACAATGAGCAGTTCTTC	CASSLNRAPYNEQFF
TRBV28	TRBD1	TRBJ2-7	many	TGTGCCAGCAGTCTTTTGAACCCCGGGACAGGGGAGGGTGAGCAGTACTTC	CASSLLNPGTGEGEQYF
TRBV30	NA	TRBJ2-3	NA	TGTGCCTGGAGTACATACGGGGCAGATACGCAGTATTTT	CAWSTYGADTQYF
TRBV7-2	NA	TRBJ1-1	many	TGTGCCAGCAAGCATCCCGGGGGGGAGGCTGAAGCTTTCTTT	CASKHPGGEAEAFF
TRBV7-9	TRBD1	TRBJ1-2	many	TGTGCCAGCAGCTCCCTCACAGGGACAGGGAATGGCTACACCTTC	CASSSLTGTGNGYTF
TRBV27	TRBD1	TRBJ1-4	few	TGTGCCAGCAGTTTCGCCTCCCGGGACAGGGGGTTAAATGAAAAACTGTTTTTT	CASSFASRDRGLNEKLFF
TRBV7-2	TRBD2	TRBJ2-7	few	TGTGCCAGCAGCTGGAGGACTAGCGGGGGGTTAGAGGGGCAGTACTTC	CASSWRTSGGLEGQYF
TRBV4-2	TRBD1	TRBJ1-2	few	TGTGCCAGCAGCCAAGATCTGGGACAGGCCTATTTATATGGCTACACCTTC	CASSQDLGQAYLYGYTF
TRBV3-1	NA	TRBJ2-7	few	TGTGCCAGCAGCAGACGAGAGGGAGTTAATCCCGAGCAGTACTTC	CASSRREGVNPEQYF
TRBV5-6	NA	TRBJ2-2	NA	TGTGCCAGCAGCTCCTTCACAGAGCCGATGAACACCGGGGAGCTGTTTTTT	CASSSFTEPMNTGELFF
TRBV28	NA	TRBJ1-6	NA	TGTGCCAGCAGTCGGGACATGACCTATAATTCACCCCTCCACTTT	CASSRDMTYNSPLHF
TRBV4-1	NA	TRBJ2-1	many	TGCGCCAGCAGTCTTAAGGGGAGCGAGCAGTTCTTC	CASSLKGSEQFF
TRBV27	NA	TRBJ2-7	many	TGTGCCAGCAGTTTATCCCCCTTCTACGAGCAGTACTTC	CASSLSPFYEQYF
TRBV4-1	NA	TRBJ1-2	NA	TGCGCCAGCAGCCAAGAATTGGGGGATCTTGGGGGCTACACCTTC	CASSQELGDLGGYTF
TRBV4-3	TRBD1	TRBJ2-7	few	TGCGCCAGCAGCCAATCGACAGGGGTAGGCTACGAGCAGTACTTC	CASSQSTGVGYEQYF
TRBV3-1	TRBD2	TRBJ2-3	many	TGTGCCAGCAGCCAAGTATCTGGTACTAGCGGACCGATTAGCACAGATACGCAGTATTTT	CASSQVSGTSGPISTDTQYF
TRBV5-1	NA	TRBJ1-6	many	TGCGCCAGCAGCGGGGAGGACAGAAATAATTCACCCCTCCACTTT	CASSGEDRNNSPLHF
TRBV12-3/TRBV12-4	TRBD2	TRBJ2-2	NA	TGTGCCAGCAGTTGGACTAGCCTCGGGGAGCTGTTTTTT	CASSWTSLGELFF
TRBV10-2	TRBD1	TRBJ1-1	NA	TGCGCCAGCAGTGAGCTTGACAGGGTGAACACTGAAGCTTTCTTT	CASSELDRVNTEAFF
TRBV7-9	TRBD2	TRBJ2-1	few	TGTGCCAGCATCGTAGCGGGCTCCTACAATGAGCAGTTCTTC	CASIVAGSYNEQFF
TRBV28	TRBD1	TRBJ2-2	few	TGTGCCAGCAGACCTCGTCAGGGGGCAATGGCCGGGGAGCTGTTTTTT	CASRPRQGAMAGELFF
TRBV29-1	TRBD2	TRBJ2-7	many	TGCAGCGTTGGGCTAGCGGGAATATACGAGCAGTACTTC	CSVGLAGIYEQYF
TRBV7-9	NA	TRBJ1-1	few	TGTGCCACTTTTCACCAGGGAAGGGGCACTGAAGCTTTCTTT	CATFHQGRGTEAFF
TRBV7-9	TRBD1	TRBJ2-1	few	TGTGCCAGCAGCCCGATCGACAGGGCTGAGCAGTTCTTC	CASSPIDRAEQFF
TRBV5-6	NA	TRBJ2-7	NA	TGTGCCAGCAGCTTTTGGGCGTCGGATCTCTACGAGCAGTACTTC	CASSFWASDLYEQYF
TRBV5-1	TRBD2	TRBJ2-7	NA	TGCGCCAGCAGCGCGGGACTAGCGGGAGACGAGCAGTACTTC	CASSAGLAGDEQYF
TRBV6-1	TRBD2	TRBJ2-7	many	TGTGCCAGCAGCGGGACTAGCGGCTTATTCTACGAGCAGTACTTC	CASSGTSGLFYEQYF
TRBV5-6	NA	TRBJ2-1	few	TGTGCCAGCAGCTTGGGTGGGCGACAGGGAGGGGATGAGCAGTTCTTC	CASSLGGRQGGDEQFF
TRBV4-1	NA	TRBJ2-1	NA	TGCGCCAGCAGCCAATCCCCAGGACAGACCACCTACAATGAGCAGTTCTTC	CASSQSPGQTTYNEQFF
TRBV6-2/TRBV6-3	NA	TRBJ2-1	NA	TGTGCCAGCAGTTCCCTCGGGAAGGATGAGCAGTTCTTC	CASSSLGKDEQFF
TRBV10-1	TRBD1	TRBJ2-5	NA	TGCGCCAGCAGTGAGTCGCGTACCAGGGGGAGTTGGGAGACCCAGTACTTC	CASSESRTRGSWETQYF
TRBV7-9	NA	TRBJ2-3	NA	TGTGCCAGCAGCCTCAGTCGGGACGGCCTAGCAGATACGCAGTATTTT	CASSLSRDGLADTQYF
TRBV20-1	NA	TRBJ1-3	many	TGCAGTGCTAGAGTTCGGGCTCATCGGGTGGTATATTTT	CSARVRAHRVVYF
TRBV7-3	NA	TRBJ2-1	NA	TGTGCCAGCAGCCTGGGGGAGGGACAGAACAATGAGCAGTTCTTC	CASSLGEGQNNEQFF